Below are 2 T cell receptor beta chains sequenced from a single sample in a study of CD8 T cells in Susac syndrome. With random hexamers, reverse transcription was performed on about 0.5 to 1 ug of RNA. MiXCR was run by TCRdb on the immunoSEQ multiplex PCR reads, yielding one entry per CDR3 protein. Of about 180,000 distinct CDR3 sequences in the sample, approximately 95% were seen once. The specimen was CD8+ T cells from PBMCs. These receptors were obtained from a human donor with multiple sclerosis.

The chain joins TRBV18 to TRBJ2-7, with D hard to call. The CDR3 sequence is 14 residues long. Germline assignment: CDR1 KGHSH and CDR2 LQKENI. Trimming shortened V by 1 base and J by 0 bases, and 7 bases separated the two germline ends. The CDR3 sequence: CASSPQSLSYEQYF. In nucleotides, the CDR3 is TGTGCCAGCTCACCACAGAGTCTCTCCTACGAGCAGTACTTC. The variable domain in full, with the rest retrieved from reference TRBV18 and TRBJ2-7, is NAGVMQNPRHLVRRRGQEARLRCSPMKGHSHVYWYRQLPEEGLKFMVYLQKENIIDESGMPKERFSAEFPKEGPSILRIQQVVRGDSAAYFCASSPQSLSYEQYFGPGTRLTVT.

This clonotype was observed once. The J gene is TRBJ2-1, the V gene TRBV9, with 12 bases that match TRBD2. CDR1 is SGDLS, CDR2 YYNGEE, per germline. Unmatched junction bases numbered 9, after V lost 0 bases and J lost 14 bases. This CDR3 is built from 15 residues. This CDR3 reads CASSVGLAGGNRKFF. In DNA, the CDR3 is TGTGCCAGCAGCGTAGGGCTAGCGGGGGGGAATCGAAAGTTCTTC.